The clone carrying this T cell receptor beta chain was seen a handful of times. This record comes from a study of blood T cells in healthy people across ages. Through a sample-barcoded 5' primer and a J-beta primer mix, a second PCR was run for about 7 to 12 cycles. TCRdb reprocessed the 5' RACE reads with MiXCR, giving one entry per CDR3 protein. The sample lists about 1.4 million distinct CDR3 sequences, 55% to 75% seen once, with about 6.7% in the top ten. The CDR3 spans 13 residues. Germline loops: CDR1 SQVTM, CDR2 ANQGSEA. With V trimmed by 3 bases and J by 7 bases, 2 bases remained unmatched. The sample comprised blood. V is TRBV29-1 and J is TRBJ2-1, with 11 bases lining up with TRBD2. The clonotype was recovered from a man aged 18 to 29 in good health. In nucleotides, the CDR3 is TGCAGCGTTGAGGGACTAGCGGTTAATGAGCAGTTCTTC. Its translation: CSVEGLAVNEQFF.